A single sample is the source of the 25 T cell receptor beta chains below, sequenced in a study of blood T cells in healthy people across ages. It was with a sample-barcoded 5' primer and a J-beta primer mix that a second PCR of roughly 6 to 11 cycles was run. Via MiXCR, TCRdb re-called the 5' RACE reads, giving one row per CDR3 protein. This sample has around 700,000 distinct CDR3 sequences, with 25% found just once. This sample also appeared in a second study, on T cells of mothers and their children.

Material for sequencing was blood. The receptors come from a boy aged 10-17 years in good health.

The chain carries TRBV6-5 and TRBJ2-2; the D gene is possibly TRBD2 (5 bases). Between the trimmed V and J ends, which lost 2 bases and 8 bases, there was a span of 18 bases. Per the germline V gene, CDR1 is MNHEY and CDR2 is SVGAGI. The CDR3 runs to 16 residues. CDR3 DNA: TGTGCCAGCAGTTACGGTCTACTAGGTATAGCGGGGGAGCTGTTTTTT. As protein: CASSYGLLGIAGELFF.

This clonotype was counted ten times or more. This chain joins TRBV7-6 and TRBJ2-2, with 10 bases aligning to TRBD1. V lost 5 bases to trimming and J lost 6 bases; unmatched junction nucleotides: 6. The CDR3 spans 15 residues. Germline assignment: CDR1 SGHVS and CDR2 FNYEAQ. DNA for the CDR3: TGTGCCAGCAGCCCCATCGGGACAGGGGCCGGGGAGCTGTTTTTT. It yields the protein CASSPIGTGAGELFF.

V is TRBV4-1 and J is TRBJ2-7; 8 bases match TRBD1. Losses at the gene ends were 3 bases for V and 7 bases for J; bases not matched to a gene: 8. Germline V lookup: CDR1 MGHRA, CDR2 YSYEKL. The length of the CDR3 is 14 residues. The CDR3 DNA follows: TGCGCCAGCAGCCATATGGACAGGGCTGGGGAGCAGTACTTC. Translating it yields CASSHMDRAGEQYF.

The V call is TRBV7-6, the J call TRBJ2-1; D not resolved. Per germline, CDR1 SGHVS and CDR2 FNYEAQ. The CDR3 sequence is 15 residues long. V was trimmed by 0 bases and J by 0 bases, leaving 6 bases between them. The CDR3 loop is CASSLAWSSYNEQFF. The CDR3 DNA reads as TGTGCCAGCAGCTTAGCGTGGAGCTCCTACAATGAGCAGTTCTTC.

This rearrangement joins TRBV11-1 to TRBJ1-1; D might be TRBD1 (5 bases). The CDR3 is 11 residues long. Germline V CDR1 and CDR2: SGHAT, FQDESV (reference sequence). Trimming shortened V by 5 bases and J by 12 bases, and 13 bases separated the two germline ends. Here the CDR3 reads CASSQDKEPFF. In DNA, the CDR3 is TGTGCCAGCAGCCAGGACAAGGAACCTTTCTTT.

This clonotype turned up a few times. The V and J genes are TRBV5-5 and TRBJ2-1; D possibly corresponds to TRBD2 (5 bases). This CDR3 spans 15 amino acids. The V end lost 1 base, the J end lost 0 bases, and 8 bases lay between the germline ends. Germline V gives CDR1 SGHKS, CDR2 YYEKEE (reference sequence). The CDR3 loop reads CASSLNAGSYNEQFF. CDR3 bases: TGTGCCAGCAGCTTGAATGCGGGCTCCTACAATGAGCAGTTCTTC.

This clonotype was recorded many times. This CDR3 is CASSLWVGETQYF. For the CDR3, the DNA is TGTGCCAGCAGCTTATGGGTTGGAGAGACCCAGTACTTC. The rearrangement joins TRBV7-3 to TRBJ2-5; D remains ambiguous. Per germline, CDR1 SGHTA and CDR2 FQGTGA. Trimming cost V 2 bases and J 4 bases, with 8 bases left between them. This CDR3 spans 13 amino acids.

The V gene is TRBV28, the J gene TRBJ1-2; tentative D call: TRBD1 (5 bases). V was trimmed by 4 bases and J by 7 bases, leaving 16 bases between them. This CDR3 has 14 amino acids. CDR1 is MDHEN and CDR2 is SYDVKM in the germline V gene. The DNA for the CDR3 is TGTGCCAGCAGTTATAGTCGAGGGGCGGGTGGCTACACCTTC. Protein: CASSYSRGAGGYTF.

The V gene is TRBV14, the J gene TRBJ2-5, with 7 bases lining up with TRBD2. The J call is uncertain, as TRBJ2-1 better fits the DNA end. CDR1 SGHDN and CDR2 FVKESK come from the germline V gene. The CDR3 runs 14 residues. CDR3 sequence reads: CASSQGAGRNEQFF. CDR3 nucleotides: TGTGCCAGCAGCCAAGGAGCGGGACGCAATGAGCAGTTCTTC.

The chain recombines TRBV27 with TRBJ2-5; TRBD1 aligns across 9 bases. V was clipped by 5 bases and J by 9 bases; unmatched bases: 10. CDR1 is MNHEY, CDR2 SMNVEV, per germline (reference sequence). The CDR3 is 14 residues long. The CDR3 DNA reads as TGTGCCAGCAGTCCGGGACAGGGATTCTCGGCCCAGTACTTC. Protein sequence: CASSPGQGFSAQYF.

This chain joins TRBV6-7 and TRBJ2-2, with D possibly being TRBD1 (6 bases). TRBV6-7 is designated an ORF whose function remains uncertain. This CDR3 spans 14 amino acids. Trimming stripped 6 bases from V and 3 bases from J, with 11 bases between. The CDR3 sequence is CASSLQGYTGELFF. The CDR3, as DNA: TGTGCCAGCAGCCTCCAGGGGTACACCGGGGAGCTGTTTTTT.

This clonotype was counted between two and nine times. The chain carries TRBV20-1 and TRBJ2-7, with D hard to call. Germline V gene lookup returns CDR1 DFQATT and CDR2 SNEGSKA (reference sequence). The CDR3 totals 16 residues. CDR3 amino acids: CSPRVLWATDSYEQYF. The CDR3 region has the DNA TGCAGCCCCCGGGTGCTTTGGGCTACTGACTCCTACGAGCAGTACTTC.

This clonotype was observed a few times. This chain joins TRBV6-2 or TRBV6-3 and TRBJ2-1, with a tentative D call TRBD2 (6 bases). Deletions cut 2 bases from V and 3 bases from J, with 8 bases between. The CDR3 sequence is 14 residues long. Germline lookup yields CDR1 MNHEY and CDR2 SVGEGT. In DNA, the CDR3 is TGTGCCAGCAGTTACGTGCGGGGCTACAATGAGCAGTTCTTC. Residues: CASSYVRGYNEQFF.

The genes are TRBV27 and TRBJ2-1, with 11 bases matching TRBD1. This CDR3 has 17 residues. Trimming cost V 6 bases and J 1 base; bases outside gene matches: 8. Germline V lookup: CDR1 MNHEY, CDR2 SMNVEV (reference sequence). The CDR3 loop is CASSPGTGGRSYNEQFF. For the CDR3, the DNA is TGTGCCAGCAGCCCCGGGACAGGGGGTAGGTCCTACAATGAGCAGTTCTTC.

This clonotype was observed a few times. The chain combines TRBV6-5 with TRBJ2-1; D might be TRBD2 (7 bases). The CDR3 totals 13 residues. Trimming took 8 bases from V and 4 from J, leaving 12 bases between them. Per germline, CDR1 MNHEY and CDR2 SVGAGI. The CDR3 loop is CASGRGAYNEQFF. CDR3 nucleotides: TGTGCCAGCGGACGGGGGGCTTACAATGAGCAGTTCTTC.

The chain employs TRBV9 and TRBJ1-4, with D possibly matching TRBD1 (6 bases). Between the trimmed V and J ends, which lost 6 bases and 8 bases, there was a span of 20 bases. Germline CDR1 reads SGDLS; CDR2 reads YYNGEE. This CDR3 region has 15 residues. The CDR3 reads CASNKEGGLQEKLFF. The CDR3 DNA sequence: TGTGCCAGCAACAAGGAGGGGGGGCTTCAGGAAAAACTGTTTTTT. Drawing the rest from reference TRBV9 and TRBJ1-4, the complete variable domain is DSGVTQTPKHLITATGQRVTLRCSPRSGDLSVYWYQQSLDQGLQFLIQYYNGEERAKGNILERFSAQQFPDLHSELNLSSLELGDSALYFCASNKEGGLQEKLFFGSGTQLSVL.

The chain joins TRBV28 to TRBJ2-7, with a tentative D call TRBD2 (6 bases). Trimming removed 5 bases at V and 0 bases at J, with 14 bases between. The CDR3 runs to 15 residues. Germline lookup yields CDR1 MDHEN and CDR2 SYDVKM. As DNA, the CDR3 is TGTGCCAGCAGTGGGAGGCTAAAGAGCTCCTACGAGCAGTACTTC. Translation: CASSGRLKSSYEQYF.

The chain is built from TRBV15 and TRBJ2-5, with a weak D call TRBD2 (6 bases). Trimming stripped 0 bases from V and 2 bases from J, with 10 bases between. There are 15 residues in the CDR3. Germline assignment: CDR1 LNHNV and CDR2 YYDKDF (reference sequence). In nucleotides, the CDR3 is TGTGCCACCAGCAGAGATCTTAGCGGACAAGAGACCCAGTACTTC. Translating gives CATSRDLSGQETQYF.

This clonotype was seen a few times. The rearrangement joins TRBV29-1 to TRBJ2-3; TRBD2 matches at 11 bases. CDR1 and CDR2 from the germline V gene are SQVTM and ANQGSEA. V shed 4 bases, J shed 5 bases, and the junction held 8 bases outside the gene matches. The CDR3 extends over 15 amino acids. The CDR3 protein is CSVATSGSMVDTQYF. DNA of the CDR3: TGCAGCGTTGCAACTAGCGGGAGTATGGTAGATACGCAGTATTTT.

This clonotype was observed a few times. The chain is built from TRBV12-3 or TRBV12-4 and TRBJ1-1; D not certain. Trimming took off 5 bases at V and 1 base at J, with 8 bases between the two ends. The CDR3 extends over 13 amino acids. CDR3 protein: CASSRSGNTEAFF. The CDR3 coding sequence is TGTGCCAGCAGTCGGTCAGGGAACACTGAAGCTTTCTTT.

The J gene is TRBJ2-1, the V gene TRBV15; the match to TRBD2 covers 14 bases. The germline CDR1 and CDR2 sequences are LNHNV and YYDKDF (reference sequence). V trimming: 0 bases; J trimming: 9 bases; junction bases outside the gene matches: 7. The CDR3 loop spans 17 amino acids. CDR3: CATSRDRLAGGWGEQFF. In nucleotides, the CDR3 is TGTGCCACCAGCAGAGATAGACTAGCGGGGGGGTGGGGTGAGCAGTTCTTC.

This clonotype has only a few counts. At one of its ends the junction is not consistent with the germline gene, which may arise from a read error. The rearrangement uses TRBV7-2 and TRBJ2-7, with D possibly called TRBD1 or TRBD2 (5 bases each). CDR1 SGHTA and CDR2 FQGNSA come from the germline V gene. The length of the CDR3 is 13 residues. The CDR3 DNA reads as TGTGCCAGCAACTTAGCGAAGGGGTACGAGCAGTACTTC. Translating it yields CASNLAKGYEQYF. The full variable domain, with the rest looked up from reference TRBV7-2 and TRBJ2-7, is GAGVSQSPSNKVTEKGKDVELRCDPISGHTALYWYRQSLGQGLEFLIYFQGNSAPDKSGLPSDRFSAERTGGSVSTLTIQRTQQEDSAVYLCASNLAKGYEQYFGPGTRLTVT.

This clonotype was detected a few times. V usage is TRBV7-2 and J usage is TRBJ2-4, with D perhaps TRBD2 (5 bases). The V and J ends lost 0 bases and 1 base respectively, with 10 bases between them. CDR1 and CDR2 (germline): SGHTA, FQGNSA. The CDR3 length is 16 residues. The CDR3 bases are TGTGCCAGCAGCTTAGCCTCGGGATGGGCCAAAAACATTCAGTACTTC. It codes for CASSLASGWAKNIQYF. The variable domain in full, completed from reference TRBV7-2 and TRBJ2-4, reads GAGVSQSPSNKVTEKGKDVELRCDPISGHTALYWYRQSLGQGLEFLIYFQGNSAPDKSGLPSDRFSAERTGGSVSTLTIQRTQQEDSAVYLCASSLASGWAKNIQYFGAGTRLSVL.

The chain couples TRBV5-4 to TRBJ2-7; 8 bases map to TRBD1. Unmatched junction bases numbered 7, after V lost 4 bases and J lost 1 base. The CDR3 sequence is 15 residues long. Germline V gene data show CDR1 as SGHNT and CDR2 as YYREEE (reference sequence). The CDR3 loop is CASSRPGTGSYEQYF. DNA of the CDR3: TGTGCCAGCAGCCGGCCCGGGACAGGTTCCTACGAGCAGTACTTC.

The rearrangement links TRBV7-2 to TRBJ2-7, with TRBD1 matching over 7 bases. Losses at the gene ends were 0 bases for V and 1 base for J; bases not matched to a gene: 3. The germline CDR1 and CDR2 sequences are SGHTA and FQGNSA. The CDR3 totals 15 residues. The CDR3 DNA sequence: TGTGCCAGCAGCTTAGCAGGGACAGAGTCCTACGAGCAGTACTTC. Protein product: CASSLAGTESYEQYF.